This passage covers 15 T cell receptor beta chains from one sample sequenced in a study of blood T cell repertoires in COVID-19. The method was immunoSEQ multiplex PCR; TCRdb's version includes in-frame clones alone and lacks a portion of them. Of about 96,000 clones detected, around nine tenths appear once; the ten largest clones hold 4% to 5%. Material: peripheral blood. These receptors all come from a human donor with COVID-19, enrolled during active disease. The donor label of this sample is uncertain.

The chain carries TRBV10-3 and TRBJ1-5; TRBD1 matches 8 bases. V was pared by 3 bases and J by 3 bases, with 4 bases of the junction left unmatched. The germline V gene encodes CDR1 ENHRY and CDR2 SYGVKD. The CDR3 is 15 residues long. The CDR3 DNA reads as TGTGCCATCAGTGAAGGGACAGGCAACAATCAGCCCCAGCATTTT. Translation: CAISEGTGNNQPQHF.

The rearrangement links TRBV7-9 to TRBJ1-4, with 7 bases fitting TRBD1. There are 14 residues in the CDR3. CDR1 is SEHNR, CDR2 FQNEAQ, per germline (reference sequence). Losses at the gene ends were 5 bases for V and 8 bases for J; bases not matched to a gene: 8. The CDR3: CASSLEGAGEKLFF. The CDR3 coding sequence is TGTGCCAGCAGCCTAGAGGGGGCTGGAGAAAAACTGTTTTTT.

The CDR3 sequence is CASMASGATYNEQFF. The CDR3 DNA sequence: TGTGCCAGCATGGCTAGCGGGGCCACCTACAATGAGCAGTTCTTC. This chain uses TRBV5-4 with TRBJ2-1; 9 bases match TRBD2. Germline V lookup: CDR1 SGHNT, CDR2 YYREEE (reference sequence). J was trimmed by 2 bases and V by 6 bases; bases with no gene match: 6. This CDR3 is built from 15 residues.

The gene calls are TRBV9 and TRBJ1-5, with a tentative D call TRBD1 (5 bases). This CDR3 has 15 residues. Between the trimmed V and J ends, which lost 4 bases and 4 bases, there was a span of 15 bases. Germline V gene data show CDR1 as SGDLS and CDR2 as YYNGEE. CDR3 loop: CASSSDSHINQPQHF. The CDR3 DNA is TGTGCCAGCAGCTCTGACAGTCATATTAATCAGCCCCAGCATTTT.

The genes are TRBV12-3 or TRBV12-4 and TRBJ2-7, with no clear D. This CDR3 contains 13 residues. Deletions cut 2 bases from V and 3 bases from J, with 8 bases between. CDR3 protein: CASSLRVGYEQYF. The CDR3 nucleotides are TGTGCCAGCAGTTTACGGGTAGGCTACGAGCAGTACTTC.

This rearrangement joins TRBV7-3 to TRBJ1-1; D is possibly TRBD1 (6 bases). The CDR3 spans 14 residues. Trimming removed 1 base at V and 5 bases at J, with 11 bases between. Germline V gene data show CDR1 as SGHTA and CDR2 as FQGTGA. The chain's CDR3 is CASSLMGASTEAFF. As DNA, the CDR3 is TGTGCCAGCAGCTTAATGGGGGCGTCTACTGAAGCTTTCTTT.

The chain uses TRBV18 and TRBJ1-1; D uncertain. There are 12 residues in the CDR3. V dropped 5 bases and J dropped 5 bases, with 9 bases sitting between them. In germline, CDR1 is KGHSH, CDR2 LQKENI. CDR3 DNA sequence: TGTGCCAGCTCAGAGCGGTGGACTGAAGCTTTCTTT. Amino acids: CASSERWTEAFF.

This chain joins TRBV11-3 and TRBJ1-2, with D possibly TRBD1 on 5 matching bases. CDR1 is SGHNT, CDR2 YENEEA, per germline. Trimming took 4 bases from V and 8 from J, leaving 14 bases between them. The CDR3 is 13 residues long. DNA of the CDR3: TGTGCCAGCAGCTCTGAGGAGGGGAGCGGCTACACCTTC. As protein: CASSSEEGSGYTF.

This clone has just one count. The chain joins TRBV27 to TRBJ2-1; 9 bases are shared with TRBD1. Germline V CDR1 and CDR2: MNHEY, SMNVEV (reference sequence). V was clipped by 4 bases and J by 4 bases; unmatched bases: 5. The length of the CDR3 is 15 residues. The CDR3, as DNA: TGTGCCAGCAGTTCCCGGGACAGGGTATACAATGAGCAGTTCTTC. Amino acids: CASSSRDRVYNEQFF.

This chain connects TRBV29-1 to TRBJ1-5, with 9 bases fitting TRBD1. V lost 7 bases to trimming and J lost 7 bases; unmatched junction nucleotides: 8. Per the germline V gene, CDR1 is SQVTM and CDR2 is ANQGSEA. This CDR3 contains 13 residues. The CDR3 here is CSAPSDRGQPQHF. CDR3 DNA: TGCAGCGCTCCCTCTGACAGGGGGCAGCCCCAGCATTTT. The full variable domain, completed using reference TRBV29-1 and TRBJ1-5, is SAVISQKPSRDICQRGTSLTIQCQVDSQVTMMFWYRQQPGQSLTLIATANQGSEATYESGFVIDKFPISRPNLTFSTLTVSNMSPEDSSIYLCSAPSDRGQPQHFGDGTRLSIL.

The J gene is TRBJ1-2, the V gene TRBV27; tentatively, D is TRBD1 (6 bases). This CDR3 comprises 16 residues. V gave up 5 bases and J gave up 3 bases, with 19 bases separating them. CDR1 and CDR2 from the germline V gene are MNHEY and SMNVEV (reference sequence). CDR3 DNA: TGTGCCAGCAGTCCGCTACAGGGACCCCGGGACTATGGCTACACCTTC. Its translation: CASSPLQGPRDYGYTF.

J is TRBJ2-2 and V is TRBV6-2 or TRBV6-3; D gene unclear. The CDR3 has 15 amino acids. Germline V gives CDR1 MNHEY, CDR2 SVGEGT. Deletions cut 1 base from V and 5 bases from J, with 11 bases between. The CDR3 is CASSYLLPRTGELFF. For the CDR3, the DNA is TGTGCCAGCAGTTACTTGCTTCCGAGGACCGGGGAGCTGTTTTTT.

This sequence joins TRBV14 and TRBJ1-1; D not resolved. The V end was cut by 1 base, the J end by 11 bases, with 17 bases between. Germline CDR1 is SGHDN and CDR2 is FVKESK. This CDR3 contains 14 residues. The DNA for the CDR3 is TGTGCCAGCAGCCAAGGACACCGTAGTAGAGGGGCTTTCTTT. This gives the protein CASSQGHRSRGAFF.

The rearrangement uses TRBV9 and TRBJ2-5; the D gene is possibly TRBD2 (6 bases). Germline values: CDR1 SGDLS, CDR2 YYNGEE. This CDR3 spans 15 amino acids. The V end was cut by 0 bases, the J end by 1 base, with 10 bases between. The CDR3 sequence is CASSVGAGLQETQYF. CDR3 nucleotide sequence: TGTGCCAGCAGCGTAGGGGCGGGACTCCAAGAGACCCAGTACTTC.

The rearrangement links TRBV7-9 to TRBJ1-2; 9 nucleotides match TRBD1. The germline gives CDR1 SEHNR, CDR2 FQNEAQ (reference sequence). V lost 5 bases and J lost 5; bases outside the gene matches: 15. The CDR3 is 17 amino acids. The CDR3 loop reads CASSPSPGTGTFYGYTF. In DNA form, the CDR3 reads TGTGCCAGCAGCCCCAGCCCAGGGACAGGGACCTTTTATGGCTACACCTTC.